This T cell receptor beta chain was found in a study of prognosis after radiotherapy for stage I lung cancer. This clonotype was seen many times. TCR beta CDR3 amplification from genomic DNA was performed by two-round multiplex PCR. Specific primers for each TRBV and TRBJ gene were what first-round PCR used. Second-round PCR relied on universal primers. Via MiXCR, TCRdb re-called the multiplex PCR reads, giving one row per CDR3 protein. The sample lists more than 15,000 distinct CDR3 sequences, about 18% occurring once. The sequencing used PBMCs, collected before or after stereotactic body radiation therapy (not recorded which). The source is a donor aged 50 or older with non-small cell lung cancer.

The CDR3 coding sequence is TGTGCCAGCAGCTTAGATGGGGAAAGCTCCTACAATGAGCAGTTCTTC. This encodes CASSLDGESSYNEQFF. The V call is TRBV11-2, the J call TRBJ2-1; D unclear. This CDR3 has 16 residues. The germline gives CDR1 SGHAT, CDR2 FQNNGV. The V end was cut by 0 bases, the J end by 0 bases, with 9 bases between. Full variable domain (outside the CDR3, taken from reference TRBV11-2 and TRBJ2-1): EAGVAQSPRYKIIEKRQSVAFWCNPISGHATLYWYQQILGQGPKLLIQFQNNGVVDDSQLPKDRFSAERLKGVDSTLKIQPAKLEDSAVYLCASSLDGESSYNEQFFGPGTRLTVL.